This T cell receptor (beta chain) is from a study of T cells in Graves' hyperthyroidism and ophthalmopathy. The V segment lost 2 bases and the J segment 7 bases; nucleotides outside the gene matches: 3. The CDR3 extends over 15 amino acids. Germline V gene data show CDR1 as SGHAT and CDR2 as FQNNGV. Researchers took RNA transcripts and amplified the TCR beta CDR3 regions from them. When the TCR CDR3 underwent first-round RT-PCR, the HTBI primer set was used. Each CDR3 protein is one row after TCRdb ran MiXCR on the multiplex PCR reads. The sample holds 300,000 to 350,000 distinct CDR3 sequences, around a fifth seen once. This clonotype has a count of ten or more.

The chain recombines TRBV11-2 with TRBJ1-6; 9 nucleotides align to TRBD1. The specimen was blood. The source of this sequence is a woman aged 45-60 years with Graves' hyperthyroidism. The CDR3: CASSLWDRENSPLHF. The CDR3 nucleotides are TGTGCCAGCAGCTTATGGGACAGGGAGAATTCACCCCTCCACTTT.